Below, 27 T cell receptor beta chains from the same sample are listed, as sequenced in a study of blood T cell repertoires in COVID-19. The assay was immunoSEQ multiplex PCR, and TCRdb's table has in-frame clones only and misses some. The sample contains about 62,000 clones, roughly four fifths of which appear only once. Sequenced input: peripheral blood. Receptor source: a woman aged 45-65 years with active or convalescent COVID-19.

The chain employs TRBV30 and TRBJ1-5; 8 nucleotides agree with TRBD1. Looked up from germline, CDR1 is GTSNPN and CDR2 is SVGIG (reference sequence). The CDR3 extends over 13 amino acids. V shed 5 bases, J shed 2 bases, and the junction held 2 bases outside the gene matches. The CDR3 DNA reads as TGTGCCTGGGACAGGGGAGGCAATCAGCCCCAGCATTTT. Protein: CAWDRGGNQPQHF. Full variable domain (outside the CDR3, taken from reference TRBV30 and TRBJ1-5): SQTIHQWPATLVQPVGSPLSLECTVEGTSNPNLYWYRQAAGRGLQLLFYSVGIGQISSEVPQNLSASRPQDRQFILSSKKLLLSDSGFYLCAWDRGGNQPQHFGDGTRLSIL.

The chain combines TRBV30 with TRBJ1-4; D gene ambiguous. The CDR3 totals 13 residues. V was cut by 3 bases and J by 4 bases, with 9 bases left in between. Germline CDR1 GTSNPN, CDR2 SVGIG (reference sequence). The CDR3 spells CAWRADGNEKLFF. The CDR3 nucleotides are TGTGCCTGGAGAGCGGACGGTAATGAAAAACTGTTTTTT.

This chain joins TRBV3-1 (or the pseudogene TRBV3-2) and TRBJ2-3; weak D call: TRBD2 (6 bases). The CDR3 contains 20 residues. With 1 base removed from V and 4 bases from J, the gap between germline ends came to 27 bases. Germline CDR1 reads LGHDT; CDR2 reads YNNKEL (reference sequence). The CDR3 region has the DNA TGTGCCAGCAGCCAAGGCTGGGCGGGGTCTGCGGGCCTTTGCGCAGATACGCAGTATTTT. Its translation: CASSQGWAGSAGLCADTQYF.

This clone was detected a few times. J is TRBJ1-2 and V is TRBV5-8; 7 bases align to TRBD1. From germline, CDR1 is SGHTS and CDR2 YDEGEE. This CDR3 is 11 amino acids long. V lost 5 bases, J lost 11 bases, and 6 bases stayed unmatched. The CDR3 is CASSWTGRYTF. CDR3 nucleotides: TGTGCCAGCAGTTGGACAGGAAGGTACACCTTC.

This clone showed up just a few times. The same CDR3 also results from other DNA sequences found in this sample. The chain links TRBV9 to TRBJ2-3; D perhaps matches TRBD2 (7 bases). CDR1 and CDR2 from the germline V gene are SGDLS and YYNGEE. V dropped 3 bases and J dropped 1 base, with 12 bases sitting between them. This CDR3 has 15 amino acids. The CDR3 DNA follows: TGTGCCAGCAGCGCACAGGGAGGGGGCACAGATACGCAGTATTTT. It encodes CASSAQGGGTDTQYF. The entire variable domain, with the rest obtained from reference TRBV9 and TRBJ2-3, is as follows: DSGVTQTPKHLITATGQRVTLRCSPRSGDLSVYWYQQSLDQGLQFLIQYYNGEERAKGNILERFSAQQFPDLHSELNLSSLELGDSALYFCASSAQGGGTDTQYFGPGTRLTVL.

This chain joins TRBV30 and TRBJ1-3, with D unclear. V lost 2 bases, J lost 0 bases, and 14 bases lay in between. The CDR3 has 16 amino acids. Germline loops: CDR1 GTSNPN, CDR2 SVGIG (reference sequence). CDR3: CAWSFQAFSSGNTIYF. CDR3 DNA: TGTGCCTGGAGTTTCCAGGCGTTCAGCTCTGGAAACACCATATATTTT.

V is TRBV18 and J is TRBJ1-2; D gene ambiguous. V was trimmed by 5 bases and J by 3 bases, leaving 4 bases between them. This CDR3 is built from 11 residues. Germline V CDR1 and CDR2: KGHSH, LQKENI. The CDR3 coding sequence is TGTGCCAGCTCAACAGACTATGGCTACACCTTC. Its protein is CASSTDYGYTF. Using reference TRBV18 and TRBJ1-2 for the parts outside the CDR3, the full variable domain is NAGVMQNPRHLVRRRGQEARLRCSPMKGHSHVYWYRQLPEEGLKFMVYLQKENIIDESGMPKERFSAEFPKEGPSILRIQQVVRGDSAAYFCASSTDYGYTFGSGTRLTVV.

The J gene is TRBJ1-1, the V gene TRBV29-1; D is possibly TRBD1 (6 bases). The CDR3 spans 12 residues. CDR1 SQVTM and CDR2 ANQGSEA come from the germline V gene. Trimming pared 5 bases from V and 4 bases from J, leaving 11 bases between. The CDR3 DNA reads TGCAGCGTTTACACAGGGAGCACTGAAGCTTTCTTT. Amino acids: CSVYTGSTEAFF.

The chain has TRBV30 and TRBJ1-6, with D possibly TRBD1 on 5 matching bases. From germline, CDR1 is GTSNPN and CDR2 SVGIG (reference sequence). Trimming took off 3 bases at V and 8 bases at J, with 20 bases between the two ends. CDR3 length equals 16 residues. This CDR3 is CAWSGPGKGLDSPLHF. The CDR3 coding sequence is TGTGCCTGGAGCGGCCCTGGGAAGGGACTAGATTCACCCCTCCACTTT.

Only one count was recorded for this clone. The CDR3 coding sequence is TGTGCCAGCAGCTTTGGACAGGGACCCACCGGGGAGCTGTTTTTT. It yields the protein CASSFGQGPTGELFF. This chain connects TRBV7-3 to TRBJ2-2; TRBD1 matches 8 bases. Per germline, CDR1 SGHTA and CDR2 FQGTGA. With 3 bases clipped from V and 4 bases from J, the junction kept 4 bases outside the gene matches. The CDR3 contains 15 residues.

The V gene is TRBV7-3, the J gene TRBJ2-1; D perhaps matches TRBD2 (6 bases). Germline V gene data show CDR1 as SGHTA and CDR2 as FQGTGA. CDR3 length: 17 amino acids. V lost 1 base and J lost 0, with 13 bases in between. CDR3 sequence reads: CASSLKAGPPSYNEQFF. CDR3 in DNA: TGTGCCAGCAGCTTAAAGGCGGGACCCCCCTCCTACAATGAGCAGTTCTTC. Combining the CDR3 with reference TRBV7-3 and TRBJ2-1 gives the whole variable domain GAGVSQTPSNKVTEKGKYVELRCDPISGHTALYWYRQSLGQGPEFLIYFQGTGAADDSGLPNDRFFAVRPEGSVSTLKIQRTERGDSAVYLCASSLKAGPPSYNEQFFGPGTRLTVL.

The chain's CDR3 is CASATTGGLAEQFF. CDR3 coding DNA: TGTGCCAGCGCCACGACAGGGGGGCTAGCGGAGCAGTTCTTC. The V and J genes are TRBV6-4 and TRBJ2-1, with 9 bases lining up with TRBD1. The V gene's germline CDR1 is MRHNA and CDR2 SNTAGT. CDR3 length: 14 residues. V lost 8 bases, J lost 10 bases, and 12 bases stayed unmatched.

The V and J genes are TRBV7-2 and TRBJ2-4, with TRBD2 matching 12 bases. Germline CDR1 is SGHTA and CDR2 is FQGNSA. This CDR3 region has 14 residues. Trimming cost V 4 bases and J 7 bases; bases outside gene matches: 2. DNA of the CDR3: TGTGCCAGCAGCTCCCTAGCGGGAGGGAACATTCAGTACTTC. Translating it yields CASSSLAGGNIQYF.

This clone occurred once. This rearrangement joins TRBV7-3 to TRBJ2-3; tentatively, D is TRBD1 (5 bases). V shed 2 bases and J shed 0 bases, with 12 bases lying between them. This CDR3 has 16 amino acids. The germline gives CDR1 SGHTA, CDR2 FQGTGA. In DNA, the CDR3 is TGTGCCAGCAGCTTAGGGGCGTCGAGGAGCACAGATACGCAGTATTTT. Its translation is CASSLGASRSTDTQYF.

V gene TRBV7-3 combines with J gene TRBJ2-6; weak D call: TRBD2 (6 bases). CDR1 is SGHTA and CDR2 is FQGTGA in the germline V gene. This CDR3 contains 15 residues. V gave up 1 base and J gave up 2 bases, with 6 bases separating them. As DNA, the CDR3 is TGTGCCAGCAGCTTAAGGGGGGCTGGGGCCAACGTCCTGACTTTC. It yields the protein CASSLRGAGANVLTF.

This clone was seen a few times. The chain couples TRBV19 to TRBJ1-1, with 9 bases fitting TRBD1. The CDR3 consists of 15 residues. Trimming took 6 bases from V and 0 from J; bases not matched to a gene: 5. Germline loops: CDR1 LNHDA, CDR2 SQIVND (reference sequence). The DNA for the CDR3 is TGTGCCAGTAGGGCCGGGACAGGGATGAACACTGAAGCTTTCTTT. Translating it yields CASRAGTGMNTEAFF.

This clone showed up just a few times. V usage is TRBV6-5 and J usage is TRBJ1-6; 8 positions agree with TRBD1. CDR1 and CDR2 from the germline V gene are MNHEY and SVGAGI. J was trimmed by 14 bases and V by 5 bases; bases with no gene match: 14. The CDR3 extends over 15 amino acids. The DNA of the CDR3 is TGTGCCAGCAGTCGGGACAGGTGGCCTGATTCGACCCTCCACTTT. This sequence encodes CASSRDRWPDSTLHF.

The chain has TRBV19 and TRBJ1-3; weak D call: TRBD1 (5 bases). CDR3 length: 16 residues. CDR1 is LNHDA, CDR2 SQIVND, per germline (reference sequence). V gave up 3 bases and J gave up 0 bases, with 12 bases separating them. The DNA of the CDR3 is TGTGCCAGTAGTATCACTGAAACAGGCTCTGGAAACACCATATATTTT. Translated: CASSITETGSGNTIYF.

V and J are TRBV3-1 (or the pseudogene TRBV3-2) and TRBJ1-1; 7 nucleotides agree with TRBD1. Trimming took 0 bases from V and 0 from J; bases not matched to a gene: 10. The germline V gene encodes CDR1 LGHDT and CDR2 YNNKEL (reference sequence). The CDR3 length is 18 residues. CDR3 bases: TGTGCCAGCAGCCAAGAACAGGACAGGTTGCCGATGAACACTGAAGCTTTCTTT. Protein product: CASSQEQDRLPMNTEAFF.

This clone showed up just once. J is TRBJ1-2 and V is TRBV7-2; tentative D call: TRBD1 (5 bases). From germline, CDR1 is SGHTA and CDR2 FQGNSA. V was cut by 8 bases and J by 2 bases, with 12 bases left in between. CDR3 length equals 13 residues. CDR3 DNA sequence: TGTGCCAGCCGTGGGGGGAACAACTATGGCTACACCTTC. This encodes CASRGGNNYGYTF.

The chain is built from TRBV18 and TRBJ1-2; the match to TRBD1 covers 9 bases. This CDR3 region has 14 residues. Trimming cost V 1 base and J 3 bases; bases outside gene matches: 0. Germline V gene sequence: CDR1 KGHSH, CDR2 LQKENI. The CDR3 protein is CASSPRTGDYGYTF. The CDR3 DNA reads TGTGCCAGCTCACCACGGACAGGGGACTATGGCTACACCTTC.

The chain employs TRBV3-1 (or the pseudogene TRBV3-2) and TRBJ1-1, with TRBD1 identical over 7 bases. Germline lookup yields CDR1 LGHDT and CDR2 YNNKEL (reference sequence). The CDR3 loop spans 14 amino acids. The trim removed 7 bases at V and 1 base at J, leaving 6 bases unmatched. This CDR3 reads CASTRGQRNTEAFF. CDR3 bases: TGTGCCAGCACCCGGGGACAGAGGAACACTGAAGCTTTCTTT.

The V call is TRBV19, the J call TRBJ2-7, with 7 positions matching TRBD1. The CDR3 extends over 17 amino acids. Trimming cost V 4 bases and J 0 bases; bases outside gene matches: 12. From germline, CDR1 is LNHDA and CDR2 SQIVND (reference sequence). CDR3 in DNA: TGTGCCAGTAGTACTTCCGGGACAGCTCGGTTCTCCTACGAGCAGTACTTC. Translated: CASSTSGTARFSYEQYF.

The V and J genes are TRBV2 and TRBJ1-4; 9 nucleotides align to TRBD1. This CDR3 has 15 residues. The trim removed 3 bases at V and 4 bases at J, leaving 3 bases unmatched. The germline CDR1 and CDR2 sequences are SNHLY and FYNNEI. CDR3 in amino acids: CASSDGDRDNEKLFF. The CDR3 region has the DNA TGTGCCAGCAGTGACGGGGACAGGGATAATGAAAAACTGTTTTTT.

This chain uses TRBV24-1 with TRBJ2-1; 10 nucleotides align to TRBD1. The CDR3 spans 15 residues. Germline V CDR1 and CDR2: KGHDR, SFDVKD. With V trimmed by 5 bases and J by 8 bases, 8 bases remained unmatched. CDR3 protein: CATSGDRGLRDEQFF. The CDR3 coding sequence is TGTGCCACCAGTGGCGACAGGGGGCTCCGGGATGAGCAGTTCTTC.

The V call is TRBV7-2, the J call TRBJ2-5; TRBD1 agrees at 10 bases. CDR3 length: 16 amino acids. The germline V gene encodes CDR1 SGHTA and CDR2 FQGNSA. After removal of 5 bases from V and 5 bases from J, the junction contained 11 bases not matched to a gene. CDR3 in amino acids: CASSRRQGAFEETQYF. For the CDR3, the DNA is TGTGCCAGCAGCCGCCGACAGGGGGCTTTTGAGGAGACCCAGTACTTC.

This sequence joins TRBV5-6 and TRBJ2-1, with TRBD2 identical over 14 bases. The trim removed 5 bases at V and 3 bases at J, leaving 4 bases unmatched. Germline V gives CDR1 SGHDT, CDR2 YYEEEE. The CDR3 is 16 amino acids. This CDR3 is CASRAGLAGVYNEQFF. As DNA, the CDR3 is TGTGCCAGCAGGGCGGGACTAGCGGGAGTCTACAATGAGCAGTTCTTC.